The 27 T cell receptor beta chains below all came from one sample that was sequenced in a study of graft-versus-host responses after intestinal transplantation (TCRdb year 2021). These TCRs are of unknown antigen specificity. To prepare the library, the immunoSEQ multiplex PCR assay was applied. TCRdb's version of the immuneACCESS table is confined to in-frame rearrangements and falls short of the full clone set. An unresolved V gene accounts for under half of the shortfall where checked; the remainder is of unknown origin. This sample gives 80,000 to 90,000 clones in total; 92% of them show up just once. The top ten constitute roughly 0.31% of the sample. The time point label here, explained by the study, means: cells obtained before transplantation from donor or recipient. The sample was unstimulated CD4+ T cells sorted from spleen or lymph node cells, taken before intestinal transplant. The receptors shown here come from a human donor who received an intestinal transplant.

The chain employs TRBV6-6 and TRBJ1-4; the match to TRBD1 covers 11 bases. Germline V gene data show CDR1 as MNHNY and CDR2 as SVGAGI (reference sequence). The CDR3 is 13 residues long. With 11 bases clipped from V and 7 bases from J, the junction kept 6 bases outside the gene matches. CDR3 sequence: CAVTGTGGEKLFF. The CDR3 coding sequence is TGTGCCGTCACCGGGACAGGGGGTGAAAAACTGTTTTTT.

CDR3: CASSAGQGAIYGYTF. CDR3 bases: TGTGCCAGCAGCGCTGGACAGGGGGCGATCTATGGCTACACCTTC. The rearrangement joins TRBV9 to TRBJ1-2; the match to TRBD1 covers 11 bases. Germline CDR1 SGDLS, CDR2 YYNGEE. This CDR3 spans 15 amino acids. V was clipped by 3 bases and J by 4 bases; unmatched bases: 5.

This chain links TRBV7-2 with TRBJ1-5; D is unclear. CDR1 SGHTA and CDR2 FQGNSA come from the germline V gene. The CDR3 covers 14 residues. The V end was cut by 2 bases, the J end by 1 base, with 6 bases between. CDR3 coding DNA: TGTGCCAGCAGCTTATTCGGGAGCAATCAGCCCCAGCATTTT. This translates into CASSLFGSNQPQHF. Drawing the rest from reference TRBV7-2 and TRBJ1-5, the complete variable domain is GAGVSQSPSNKVTEKGKDVELRCDPISGHTALYWYRQSLGQGLEFLIYFQGNSAPDKSGLPSDRFSAERTGGSVSTLTIQRTQQEDSAVYLCASSLFGSNQPQHFGDGTRLSIL.

The V and J genes are TRBV6-1 and TRBJ1-6; D perhaps matches TRBD1 (6 bases). V gave up 1 base and J gave up 4 bases, with 17 bases separating them. The CDR3 extends over 18 amino acids. The germline V gene has CDR1 MNHNS and CDR2 SASEGT. The CDR3 DNA is TGTGCCAGCAGTGAAGGACCAGACGGGGGCGTTTATAATTCACCCCTCCACTTT. Encoded protein: CASSEGPDGGVYNSPLHF.

CDR3 coding DNA: TGTGCCAGTAGTATATGGACTAGCGGGAGGGCTCAGACCCAGTACTTC. Encoded protein: CASSIWTSGRAQTQYF. This chain joins TRBV19 and TRBJ2-5, with 15 bases that match TRBD2. The trim removed 2 bases at V and 6 bases at J, leaving 4 bases unmatched. The germline V gene encodes CDR1 LNHDA and CDR2 SQIVND (reference sequence). The CDR3 has 16 amino acids. The whole variable domain, remainder taken from reference TRBV19 and TRBJ2-5, is DGGITQSPKYLFRKEGQNVTLSCEQNLNHDAMYWYRQDPGQGLRLIYYSQIVNDFQKGDIAEGYSVSREKKESFPLTVTSAQKNPTAFYLCASSIWTSGRAQTQYFGPGTRLLVL.

This clone was counted once. The chain couples TRBV5-4 to TRBJ2-7; 8 positions match TRBD2. The CDR3 is 15 amino acids. CDR1 SGHNT and CDR2 YYREEE come from the germline V gene (reference sequence). Trimming at V came to 4 bases and at J to 2 bases, leaving 8 bases not matched to a gene. In DNA, the CDR3 is TGTGCCAGCAGCAGCCCCCGGGAGGGGACCTACGAGCAGTACTTC. Protein: CASSSPREGTYEQYF.

Here the CDR3 reads CAWSAGAGGMDYGYTF. The DNA for the CDR3 is TGTGCCTGGAGTGCTGGGGCAGGGGGCATGGACTATGGCTACACCTTC. The chain joins TRBV30 to TRBJ1-2; TRBD1 matches at 8 bases. From germline, CDR1 is GTSNPN and CDR2 SVGIG (reference sequence). The CDR3 is 16 amino acids. V dropped 1 base and J dropped 3; count of bases not matched to a gene: 10.

The CDR3 bases are TGTGCCAGCAGCTTAGTGTACTTAGCGGGAGGGTACAATGAGCAGTTCTTC. This sequence encodes CASSLVYLAGGYNEQFF. This chain links TRBV7-6 with TRBJ2-1; 11 bases are a match to TRBD2. The J segment lost 4 bases and the V segment lost 1 base, leaving 6 bases of the junction unmatched. This CDR3 region has 17 residues. Germline loops: CDR1 SGHVS, CDR2 FNYEAQ.

V is TRBV29-1 and J is TRBJ2-7; possible D gene TRBD2, 6 bases. Germline CDR1 reads SQVTM; CDR2 reads ANQGSEA. V dropped 4 bases and J dropped 5 bases, with 9 bases sitting between them. The CDR3 has 11 amino acids. As DNA, the CDR3 is TGCAGCGTTGGGCGCGGGGACGAGCAGTACTTC. Translated, it gives CSVGRGDEQYF.

This clone was counted once. The rearrangement uses TRBV5-1 and TRBJ2-1; 10 positions match TRBD1. With 4 bases clipped from V and 10 bases from J, the junction kept 8 bases outside the gene matches. Per germline, CDR1 SGHRS and CDR2 YFSETQ. The CDR3 spans 14 residues. Written as DNA, the CDR3 is TGCGCCAGCAGCCCCGGGACAGGGGATATGGAGCAGTTCTTC. It translates to CASSPGTGDMEQFF.

The V call is TRBV29-1, the J call TRBJ2-7; TRBD2 is a possible D gene (5 bases). Trimming took off 6 bases at V and 3 bases at J, with 18 bases between the two ends. CDR1 and CDR2 (germline): SQVTM, ANQGSEA. CDR3 length: 14 amino acids. Here the CDR3 reads CSVREQSRDYEQYF. The CDR3 DNA sequence: TGCAGCGTGAGGGAACAGAGCCGAGACTACGAGCAGTACTTC.

The CDR3 DNA sequence: TGCACCAGCAGTACACAGCGTTGTGCACAAAGTCGGGCCAACGTCCTGACTTTC. This sequence encodes CTSSTQRCAQSRANVLTF. V is TRBV1 and J is TRBJ2-6. TRBV1 represents a pseudogene. The CDR3 runs to 18 residues.

This chain links TRBV6-5 with TRBJ1-1; D uncertain. The CDR3 has 14 amino acids. V was pared by 5 bases and J by 0 bases, with 10 bases between. The germline V gene has CDR1 MNHEY and CDR2 SVGAGI. The CDR3 nucleotides are TGTGCCAGCAGTATAGGTTTCATGAACACTGAAGCTTTCTTT. The encoded protein is CASSIGFMNTEAFF.

This clone was seen a few times. This chain links TRBV19 with TRBJ1-6; 7 nucleotides match TRBD1. Germline V CDR1 and CDR2: LNHDA, SQIVND (reference sequence). V gave up 5 bases and J gave up 10 bases; unmatched junction bases: 8. The CDR3 runs to 14 residues. The CDR3 is CASSLRQGGSPLHF. The CDR3 DNA is TGTGCCAGTAGTCTCCGACAGGGCGGGTCACCCCTCCACTTT.

The chain couples TRBV19 to TRBJ2-1, with 11 bases that match TRBD2. V trimming: 4 bases; J trimming: 7 bases; junction bases outside the gene matches: 6. CDR1 LNHDA and CDR2 SQIVND come from the germline V gene (reference sequence). CDR3 length: 15 amino acids. The CDR3 region is CASSRVAGGGNEQFF. The CDR3 DNA is TGTGCCAGTAGTAGGGTAGCGGGAGGGGGTAATGAGCAGTTCTTC.

V usage is TRBV7-9 and J usage is TRBJ2-5; a weak D match, TRBD2 (5 bases). Per germline, CDR1 SEHNR and CDR2 FQNEAQ (reference sequence). V was clipped by 1 base and J by 4 bases, with 10 bases between them. This CDR3 is 14 amino acids long. For the CDR3, the DNA is TGTGCCAGCAGCTTAGGGGAAGGGAGAGAGACCCAGTACTTC. This sequence encodes CASSLGEGRETQYF. The full variable domain, rest sourced from reference TRBV7-9 and TRBJ2-5, is DTGVSQNPRHKITKRGQNVTFRCDPISEHNRLYWYRQTLGQGPEFLTYFQNEAQLEKSRLLSDRFSAERPKGSFSTLEIQRTEQGDSAMYLCASSLGEGRETQYFGPGTRLLVL.

This clone appeared once. CDR3 residues: CASSPRWGIYGYTF. CDR3 coding DNA: TGTGCCAGCAGCCCCCGTTGGGGGATCTATGGCTACACCTTC. The rearrangement uses TRBV14 and TRBJ1-2; D might be TRBD1 (5 bases). CDR3 size: 14 residues. Trimming left V 4 bases short and J 4 bases short, with 13 bases between. Germline CDR1 is SGHDN and CDR2 is FVKESK.

The chain links TRBV27 to TRBJ1-5, with TRBD1 matching over 8 bases. Germline trimming cut 8 bases from V and 5 bases from J; bases unmatched to any gene: 11. The CDR3 extends over 15 amino acids. Germline V gene sequence: CDR1 MNHEY, CDR2 SMNVEV (reference sequence). Here the CDR3 DNA reads TGTGCCAGCCCCAACTACACAGGGGGGGATCAGCCCCAGCATTTT. This codes for CASPNYTGGDQPQHF.

The V call is TRBV18, the J call TRBJ2-5, with 8 bases fitting TRBD2. The DNA end lines up better with TRBJ2-7; the J call may be wrong. The V gene's germline CDR1 is KGHSH and CDR2 LQKENI. The CDR3 consists of 16 residues. For the CDR3, the DNA is TGTGCCAGCTCACCTCCAGGACTAGCCCACCCCCTCGAGCAGTACTTC. Protein product: CASSPPGLAHPLEQYF.

This chain connects TRBV6-5 to TRBJ2-5, with D hard to call. The CDR3 consists of 13 residues. The germline CDR1 and CDR2 sequences are MNHEY and SVGAGI. Trimming pared 5 bases from V and 4 bases from J, leaving 11 bases between. In DNA form, the CDR3 reads TGTGCCAGCAGTGCTAACCGGCGAGAGACCCAGTACTTC. This gives the protein CASSANRRETQYF.

The genes are TRBV5-1 and TRBJ2-7, with D unclear. Between the trimmed V and J ends, which lost 1 base and 4 bases, there was a span of 6 bases. CDR3 length: 12 residues. Germline CDR1 and CDR2: SGHRS and YFSETQ. CDR3 DNA sequence: TGCGCCAGCAGCTTGACCGGGTACGAGCAGTACTTC. Its translation: CASSLTGYEQYF.

The J gene is TRBJ2-6, the V gene TRBV7-6; D call uncertain. There are 16 residues in the CDR3. Germline V lookup: CDR1 SGHVS, CDR2 FNYEAQ. Trimming took off 1 base at V and 1 base at J, with 8 bases between the two ends. The CDR3 DNA follows: TGTGCCAGCAGCTTAGGGCACGGTTCTGGGGCCAACGTCCTGACTTTC. Translating gives CASSLGHGSGANVLTF.

The CDR3, as DNA: TGCGCCAGCAGCTTGGTACGGAACCTTGGCTACACCTTC. This sequence encodes CASSLVRNLGYTF. This sequence joins TRBV5-1 and TRBJ1-2; D unclear. CDR1 SGHRS and CDR2 YFSETQ come from the germline V gene. The CDR3 runs 13 residues. The V end was cut by 0 bases, the J end by 7 bases, with 10 bases between.

J is TRBJ2-7 and V is TRBV5-4; D ambiguous. The CDR3 loop spans 15 amino acids. Germline V gene lookup returns CDR1 SGHNT and CDR2 YYREEE (reference sequence). The V end was cut by 0 bases, the J end by 2 bases, with 12 bases between. CDR3 residues: CASSLGPVGTYEQYF. The CDR3 DNA reads as TGTGCCAGCAGCTTGGGGCCCGTCGGAACCTACGAGCAGTACTTC.

This clone has a handful of counts. The gene calls are TRBV28 and TRBJ2-7; weak D call: TRBD2 (6 bases). CDR3 length: 16 amino acids. Germline V gene lookup returns CDR1 MDHEN and CDR2 SYDVKM. CDR3 loop: CVREVKRTIETYEQYF. CDR3 in DNA: TGTGTACGTGAGGTTAAGAGGACTATTGAAACCTACGAGCAGTACTTC.

The gene calls are TRBV19 and TRBJ1-2; a possible D gene is TRBD1 (5 bases). V was cut by 7 bases and J by 4 bases, with 16 bases left in between. This CDR3 is 14 amino acids long. Germline CDR1 reads LNHDA; CDR2 reads SQIVND (reference sequence). The chain's CDR3 is CASIGTQGVYGYTF. CDR3 nucleotide sequence: TGTGCCAGTATTGGGACCCAGGGTGTCTATGGCTACACCTTC.

The rearrangement links TRBV7-3 to TRBJ2-1; no definite D call. The CDR3 is made up of 14 amino acids. V gave up 4 bases and J gave up 7 bases, with 14 bases separating them. Germline V CDR1 and CDR2: SGHTA, FQGTGA. The CDR3 loop is CASSSLRLSNEQFF. CDR3 bases: TGTGCCAGCAGCTCCCTCCGCCTCTCGAATGAGCAGTTCTTC.